The clone carrying this T cell receptor (beta chain) was observed a single time. This sample stems from a study of blood T cell repertoires in COVID-19. Study at large: The analysed material was cDNA or gDNA that came from T cells, B-cell-depleted T cells, or PBMCs.

Germline V gives CDR1 KGHSH, CDR2 LQKENI. The CDR3 loop spans 16 amino acids. Trimming at V came to 2 bases and at J to 2 bases, leaving 6 bases not matched to a gene. Original data processing: Using reference gene primer amplification, nucleated cell counts were estimated. Some clones are missing from TCRdb's copy, which holds only in-frame ones; the method was immunoSEQ multiplex PCR. The V and J calls and clone size are taken from that table; D and trimming were inferred from the DNA. The sample holds hundreds of thousands of clones, 88% seen once. The gene calls are TRBV18 and TRBJ2-5, with 9 positions matching TRBD2. Sequencing was carried out using peripheral blood. The TCR sequence derives from a woman under 40 who had recovered from COVID-19. The CDR3 region is CASSPGALAGQETQYF. The DNA for the CDR3 is TGTGCCAGCTCACCAGGGGCCCTAGCGGGACAAGAGACCCAGTACTTC. The full variable domain, its missing parts supplied by reference TRBV18 and TRBJ2-5, is NAGVMQNPRHLVRRRGQEARLRCSPMKGHSHVYWYRQLPEEGLKFMVYLQKENIIDESGMPKERFSAEFPKEGPSILRIQQVVRGDSAAYFCASSPGALAGQETQYFGPGTRLLVL.